The 28 T cell receptor beta chains below were found in one sample sequenced in a study of CD8+CD57+ T cells in acquired aplastic anemia. It was genomic DNA that served as the template for profiling TCR beta VDJ and CDR3. Via MiXCR, TCRdb re-called the reads, giving one row per CDR3 protein. This table has 250,000 to 350,000 distinct CDR3 sequences, approximately 56% appearing once. What was sequenced was sorted CD4+, CD8+, or CD8+CD57+ T cells (not recorded which) from PBMCs. These TCRs come from a human donor with severe aplastic anemia or a healthy control (not recorded which).

At least ten counts were recorded for this clonotype. V is TRBV2 and J is TRBJ2-3; 8 bases fit TRBD1. The CDR3 covers 16 residues. Germline V lookup: CDR1 SNHLY, CDR2 FYNNEI. Trimming removed 7 bases from V and 2 bases from J; junction bases left unmatched: 11. The CDR3 is CASTESRDRITDTQYF. DNA of the CDR3: TGTGCCAGCACCGAAAGCCGGGACAGGATCACAGATACGCAGTATTTT.

This chain uses TRBV2 with TRBJ1-1; no reliable D call. There are 14 residues in the CDR3. CDR1 and CDR2 from the germline V gene are SNHLY and FYNNEI. Deletions cut 4 bases from V and 4 bases from J, with 13 bases between. CDR3 amino acids: CASSVHGGSTEAFF. The CDR3 region has the DNA TGTGCCAGCAGTGTCCACGGAGGGAGCACTGAAGCTTTCTTT.

The chain carries TRBV19 and TRBJ2-7; 9 bases match TRBD2. Unmatched junction bases numbered 8, after V lost 5 bases and J lost 3 bases. CDR1 is LNHDA, CDR2 SQIVND, per germline (reference sequence). There are 15 residues in the CDR3. CDR3 loop: CASSVSGSPLYEQYF. DNA for the CDR3: TGTGCCAGTAGTGTTAGCGGGAGCCCTCTCTACGAGCAGTACTTC.

The rearrangement links TRBV20-1 to TRBJ2-1, with a possible D match to TRBD1 (6 bases). V was shortened by 1 base and J by 8 bases, with 15 bases between the two germline ends. Germline V gives CDR1 DFQATT, CDR2 SNEGSKA (reference sequence). This CDR3 is built from 14 residues. The CDR3 region is CSARGDRGFDEQFF. DNA of the CDR3: TGCAGTGCTAGAGGCGATAGGGGGTTCGATGAGCAGTTCTTC.

The V and J genes are TRBV7-8 and TRBJ2-1; D not resolved. V gave up 5 bases and J gave up 9 bases, with 11 bases separating them. The CDR3 contains 12 residues. Germline CDR1 is SGHVS and CDR2 is FQNEAQ. This CDR3 is CASSQTGFEQFF. In nucleotides, the CDR3 is TGTGCCAGCAGCCAGACGGGTTTTGAGCAGTTCTTC.

This clonotype was seen many times. A junction end diverges from the germline sequence, so it may reflect a read error. This rearrangement joins TRBV6-5 to TRBJ2-1; the D is unclear. In germline, CDR1 is MNHEY, CDR2 SVGAGI. CDR3 length: 12 amino acids. CDR3 protein: CASSRNNKEQFF. DNA of the CDR3: TGTGCCAGCAGCCGAAACAACAAGGAGCAGTTCTTC.

This clonotype appeared a few times. V gene TRBV7-9 combines with J gene TRBJ2-1; D remains unclear. The CDR3 has 12 residues. Per the germline V gene, CDR1 is SEHNR and CDR2 is FQNEAQ (reference sequence). Trimming shortened V by 1 base and J by 10 bases, and 8 bases separated the two germline ends. The CDR3 DNA follows: TGTGCCAGCAGCTTAGAACGGATCGAGCAGTTCTTC. It encodes CASSLERIEQFF. Complete variable domain (other parts from reference TRBV7-9 and TRBJ2-1): DTGVSQNPRHKITKRGQNVTFRCDPISEHNRLYWYRQTLGQGPEFLTYFQNEAQLEKSRLLSDRFSAERPKGSFSTLEIQRTEQGDSAMYLCASSLERIEQFFGPGTRLTVL.

On this clonotype itself: The CDR3 end shows no conserved phenylalanine or tryptophan, and so a read error is likely. This rearrangement joins TRBV9 to TRBJ1-2, with 9 bases identical to TRBD1. Looked up from germline, CDR1 is SGDLS and CDR2 is YYNGEE. The CDR3 extends over 19 amino acids. V trimming: 3 bases; J trimming: 7 bases; junction bases outside the gene matches: 22. In DNA form, the CDR3 reads TGTGCCAGCAGCGCCCAAGCGGGGCTACAGGGGGCGATACCCTCTGGCTACACCTCC. Translating it yields CASSAQAGLQGAIPSGYTS.

This clonotype occurred a few times. The CDR3 nucleotides are TGTGCCAGCAGTGCAGGAACTGAAGCTTTCTTT. Translating gives CASSAGTEAFF. This chain uses TRBV7-9 with TRBJ1-1, with unresolved D. V lost 6 bases and J lost 5, with 7 bases in between. This CDR3 contains 11 residues. The germline gives CDR1 SEHNR, CDR2 FQNEAQ (reference sequence).

The chain employs TRBV20-1 and TRBJ1-1, with no clear D. This CDR3 has 14 residues. CDR1 is DFQATT and CDR2 is SNEGSKA in the germline V gene (reference sequence). The ends were cut back, 6 bases at V and 5 bases at J, with 19 bases in the middle. CDR3 DNA: TGCAGTGCCTCGGGGAACTCAATGGGGACTGAAGCTTTCTTT. It specifies CSASGNSMGTEAFF.

This clonotype has a single count. The CDR3: CASSLSYRQGAYNEQFF. The CDR3 DNA sequence: TGTGCCAGCAGCTTGTCTTACCGACAGGGGGCCTACAATGAGCAGTTCTTC. This chain links TRBV5-6 with TRBJ2-1, with 9 positions matching TRBD1. The V segment lost 1 base and the J segment 2 bases; nucleotides outside the gene matches: 7. CDR3 length equals 17 residues. Germline V CDR1 and CDR2: SGHDT, YYEEEE.

V gene TRBV7-3 combines with J gene TRBJ1-5; D is unresolved. The CDR3 contains 15 residues. Germline CDR1 is SGHTA and CDR2 is FQGTGA. Deletions cut 3 bases from V and 0 bases from J, with 9 bases between. In DNA form, the CDR3 reads TGTGCCAGCAGCTTTGGGGATTATAGCAATCAGCCCCAGCATTTT. Residues: CASSFGDYSNQPQHF. The whole variable domain, filled in from reference TRBV7-3 and TRBJ1-5, reads GAGVSQTPSNKVTEKGKYVELRCDPISGHTALYWYRQSLGQGPEFLIYFQGTGAADDSGLPNDRFFAVRPEGSVSTLKIQRTERGDSAVYLCASSFGDYSNQPQHFGDGTRLSIL.

DNA for the CDR3: TGCAGTGCTAGTATGGGACACTCGAATTCACCCCTCCACTTT. Translating gives CSASMGHSNSPLHF. The chain recombines TRBV20-1 with TRBJ1-6; TRBD1 is a possible D gene (6 bases). CDR3 size: 14 residues. V lost 3 bases to trimming and J lost 7 bases, with 13 bases between them. Germline-derived CDR1 and CDR2 are DFQATT and SNEGSKA (reference sequence).

This clonotype has just a few counts. The chain uses TRBV15 and TRBJ1-1; D is uncertain. Germline CDR1 reads LNHNV; CDR2 reads YYDKDF (reference sequence). Trimming removed 3 bases at V and 2 bases at J, with 7 bases between. CDR3 length: 13 residues. The CDR3 loop reads CATSRDGNTEAFF. The CDR3, as DNA: TGTGCCACCAGCAGGGACGGTAACACTGAAGCTTTCTTT.

This chain links TRBV2 with TRBJ2-7; 10 nucleotides align to TRBD2. Trimming removed 9 bases from V and 0 bases from J; junction bases left unmatched: 14. The CDR3 is 17 residues long. Per germline, CDR1 SNHLY and CDR2 FYNNEI. CDR3 coding DNA: TGTGCCAGTACTCGGGCTAGCGGGGGCCGAAACTCCTACGAGCAGTACTTC. It encodes CASTRASGGRNSYEQYF.

This clonotype was found a few times. This sequence joins TRBV7-2 and TRBJ2-7; a possible D gene is TRBD1 (6 bases). The germline V and J ends were trimmed by 0 bases and 1 base, with 10 bases remaining between them. The CDR3 spans 15 residues. Germline V gene sequence: CDR1 SGHTA, CDR2 FQGNSA. CDR3 region: CASSLAVGQSYEQYF. DNA for the CDR3: TGTGCCAGCAGCTTAGCTGTCGGACAGTCCTACGAGCAGTACTTC.

Concerning this clonotype: The germline gene is not matched at one end of the junction; a read error may be the cause. This chain links TRBV19 with TRBJ1-5, with 10 bases lining up with TRBD1. CDR1 and CDR2 (germline): LNHDA, SQIVND (reference sequence). The CDR3 totals 16 residues. The CDR3 bases are TGTGCCTGTAGAGCGACAGGGGGCATGAGCAATCAGCCCCAGCATTTT. This codes for CACRATGGMSNQPQHF. The full variable domain, completed using reference TRBV19 and TRBJ1-5, is DGGITQSPKYLFRKEGQNVTLSCEQNLNHDAMYWYRQDPGQGLRLIYYSQIVNDFQKGDIAEGYSVSREKKESFPLTVTSAQKNPTAFYLCACRATGGMSNQPQHFGDGTRLSIL.

As to this clonotype: Relative to the germline gene, one junction end is altered; a read error may explain this. The chain joins TRBV4-1 to TRBJ2-7; tentative D call: TRBD2 (5 bases). This CDR3 region has 15 residues. CDR1 and CDR2 from the germline V gene are MGHRA and YSYEKL. Here the CDR3 DNA reads TGCGCCAGCAGCCAGTCCGGGGTCTCCTCCTACGGGCAGTACTTC. The encoded protein is CASSQSGVSSYGQYF.

Regarding this clonotype: Given a much more abundant clone one base away, this may be a read error. V gene TRBV2 combines with J gene TRBJ2-4; D could derive from TRBD1 or TRBD2 (5 bases each). V lost 4 bases to trimming and J lost 8 bases, with 9 bases between them. The length of the CDR3 is 12 residues. Germline loops: CDR1 SNHLY, CDR2 FYNNEI. CDR3 sequence: CASSVRDDIQYF. CDR3 nucleotides: TGTGCCAGCAGTGTCAGGGACGACATTCAGTACTTC.

A remark on this clonotype: This clone may be a read error of a much larger clone one base away. The chain is built from TRBV30 and TRBJ2-7; 7 bases match TRBD2. Germline V gives CDR1 GTSNPN, CDR2 SVGIG (reference sequence). The length of the CDR3 is 12 residues. In DNA form, the CDR3 reads TGTGCCTGGAAGGGAGGGTTCTACGAGCGGTACTTC. This gives the protein CAWKGGFYERYF.

The chain combines TRBV25-1 with TRBJ2-7, with TRBD1 matching over 8 bases. V shed 5 bases, J shed 6 bases, and the junction held 9 bases outside the gene matches. Germline CDR1 and CDR2: MGHDK and SYGVNS. This CDR3 comprises 14 residues. The CDR3 region is CASSKQGESGEQYF. CDR3 sequence (DNA): TGTGCCAGCAGTAAACAGGGGGAGTCGGGCGAGCAGTACTTC.

The V call is TRBV7-2, the J call TRBJ2-3, with 8 positions matching TRBD2. Germline values: CDR1 SGHTA, CDR2 FQGNSA. The J segment lost 2 bases and the V segment lost 8 bases, leaving 6 bases of the junction unmatched. CDR3 length: 14 residues. The chain's CDR3 is CASRRGETTDTQYF. The CDR3 coding sequence is TGTGCCAGCCGGCGGGGGGAGACCACAGATACGCAGTATTTT.

This clonotype showed up many times. The chain links TRBV27 to TRBJ2-7; TRBD2 agrees at 9 bases. The CDR3 consists of 15 residues. With 5 bases clipped from V and 1 base from J, the junction kept 6 bases outside the gene matches. CDR1 MNHEY and CDR2 SMNVEV come from the germline V gene (reference sequence). CDR3 nucleotides: TGTGCCAGCAGTCCCGGGACTAGCAGATCCTACGAGCAGTACTTC. Protein sequence: CASSPGTSRSYEQYF.

V is TRBV24-1 and J is TRBJ2-1; 8 bases fit TRBD2. The CDR3 extends over 13 amino acids. Germline values: CDR1 KGHDR, CDR2 SFDVKD. The V gene end was trimmed by 7 bases and the J gene end by 10 bases; junction bases not matched to a gene: 8. DNA of the CDR3: TGTGCCACCAGCCCCGCGGGGGGAAGGGAGCAGTTCTTC. Encoded protein: CATSPAGGREQFF.

This clonotype was recorded a few times. The chain carries TRBV19 and TRBJ2-7; D might be TRBD1 (6 bases). The CDR3 runs 13 residues. The V gene lost 4 bases and the J gene lost 3 bases, with 10 bases spanning the gap. Looked up from germline, CDR1 is LNHDA and CDR2 is SQIVND (reference sequence). This CDR3 is CASSRGRGYEQYF. The CDR3 nucleotides are TGTGCCAGTAGTAGAGGCAGGGGCTACGAGCAGTACTTC.

This clonotype was seen a single time. The rearrangement uses TRBV15 and TRBJ2-7; 7 bases match TRBD2. With 1 base clipped from V and 2 bases from J, the junction kept 8 bases outside the gene matches. The V gene's germline CDR1 is LNHNV and CDR2 YYDKDF (reference sequence). The CDR3 length is 16 residues. CDR3 in DNA: TGTGCCACCAGCAGAGTTAGGGGAGGGGAAACCTACGAGCAGTACTTC. It codes for CATSRVRGGETYEQYF.

This clonotype occurred many times. The gene calls are TRBV11-2 and TRBJ2-3; 7 bases are a match to TRBD2. The junction had 3 bases not matched to a gene; V was cut back by 2 bases and J by 4 bases. Germline V gene lookup returns CDR1 SGHAT and CDR2 FQNNGV. This CDR3 has 14 amino acids. CDR3 DNA sequence: TGTGCCAGCAGCTTAAGCGGGGTTGCAGATACGCAGTATTTT. It is translated as CASSLSGVADTQYF.

This clonotype was found once. A much larger clone lies a single base off, so this may be a read error. The chain links TRBV6-6 to TRBJ1-1; a weak D match, TRBD1 (5 bases). The V gene's germline CDR1 is MNHNY and CDR2 SVGAGI (reference sequence). With 5 bases removed from V and 0 bases from J, the gap between germline ends came to 13 bases. The CDR3 is 15 residues long. The CDR3 loop is CASSEGWGMNTEAFF. CDR3 in DNA: TGTGCCAGCAGTGAGGGGTGGGGGATGAACACTGAAGCTTTCTTT.